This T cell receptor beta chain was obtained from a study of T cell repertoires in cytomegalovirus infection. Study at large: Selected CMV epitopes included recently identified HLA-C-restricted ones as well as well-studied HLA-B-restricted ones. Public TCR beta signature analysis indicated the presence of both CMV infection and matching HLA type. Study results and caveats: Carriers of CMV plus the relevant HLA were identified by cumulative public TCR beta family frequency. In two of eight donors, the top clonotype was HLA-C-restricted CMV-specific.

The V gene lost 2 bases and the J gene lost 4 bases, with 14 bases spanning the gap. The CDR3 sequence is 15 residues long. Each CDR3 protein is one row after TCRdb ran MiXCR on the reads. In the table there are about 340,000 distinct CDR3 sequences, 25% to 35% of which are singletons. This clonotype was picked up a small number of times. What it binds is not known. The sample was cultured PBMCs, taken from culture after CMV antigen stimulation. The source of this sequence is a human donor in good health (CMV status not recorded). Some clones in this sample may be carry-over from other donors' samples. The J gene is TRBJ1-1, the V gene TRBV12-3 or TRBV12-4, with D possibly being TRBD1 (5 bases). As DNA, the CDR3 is TGTGCCAGCAGTTTATTGGGAGGGGTGGGCACTGAAGCTTTCTTT. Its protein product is CASSLLGGVGTEAFF.